The next 28 T cell receptor beta chains were all read from a single sample in a study of tumor-infiltrating lymphocytes in primary liver carcinoma. Co-extraction of RNA and DNA was performed on about 19-33 mg of unsorted bulk tissue. TCR beta cDNA came from approximately 540 ng total RNA, primed with a constant-region primer. Sequencing libraries for TCR beta derived from three nested multiplex PCR rounds that used slightly modified ARM-PCR. The first two PCR rounds, roughly 10 cycles each, used TRBV1-TRBV30 forward primers and a C-beta reverse primer. Each CDR3 protein is one row after TCRdb ran MiXCR on the multiplex PCR reads. The sample lists about 210,000 distinct CDR3 sequences, around four fifths occurring once. The specimen was tumor tissue from primary liver carcinoma. The receptors shown here come from a man aged 35 to 55 with primary liver carcinoma and hepatitis B virus infection.

Note on this clonotype: Sequence at one end of the junction differs from germline and may be a read error. The chain is built from TRBV6-1 and TRBJ2-1, with D perhaps matching TRBD1 or TRBD2 (5 bases each). From germline, CDR1 is MNHNS and CDR2 SASEGT. The CDR3 sequence is 17 residues long. The CDR3 sequence is CVSVTLVGTTPDNEQFF. CDR3 coding DNA: TGTGTCAGCGTAACCCTCGTGGGGACCACGCCTGACAATGAGCAGTTCTTC.

The chain combines TRBV29-1 with TRBJ2-3; D might be TRBD1 or TRBD2, each matching 5 bases. Trimming left V 6 bases short and J 6 bases short, with 13 bases between. Germline V CDR1 and CDR2: SQVTM, ANQGSEA. The CDR3 is 12 residues long. This CDR3 reads CSVRMGTDTQYF. CDR3 bases: TGCAGCGTCCGGATGGGGACCGATACGCAGTATTTT.

The J gene is TRBJ2-7, the V gene TRBV6-5, with 7 bases aligning to TRBD2. J was trimmed by 4 bases and V by 5 bases; bases with no gene match: 20. The CDR3 covers 18 residues. The V gene's germline CDR1 is MNHEY and CDR2 SVGAGI. CDR3 coding DNA: TGTGCCAGCAGTGCCCATCTACTAGCCGGGACTATCGCGTACGAGCAGTACTTC. Its translation is CASSAHLLAGTIAYEQYF.

The chain recombines TRBV6-1 with TRBJ2-7; 9 bases map to TRBD1. The CDR3 consists of 16 residues. Germline V gene lookup returns CDR1 MNHNS and CDR2 SASEGT. The V segment lost 7 bases and the J segment 3 bases; nucleotides outside the gene matches: 13. CDR3 amino acids: CASTPRSGQGFYEQYF. For the CDR3, the DNA is TGTGCCAGCACCCCGCGGTCGGGACAGGGTTTCTACGAGCAGTACTTC.

A word on this clonotype: A much bigger clone sits one base away, suggesting this may be a read error. The final CDR3 position lacks the conserved phenylalanine or tryptophan, pointing to a likely read error. The chain combines TRBV14 with TRBJ2-5; D is undetermined. Trimming took off 0 bases at V and 2 bases at J, with 10 bases between the two ends. Germline assignment: CDR1 SGHDN and CDR2 FVKESK. There are 15 residues in the CDR3. Here the CDR3 reads CASSQDLGYQETQYS. CDR3 nucleotide sequence: TGTGCCAGCAGCCAAGATCTGGGTTATCAAGAGACCCAGTACTCC.

Within the sample, this clonotype is medium-sized. The V gene is TRBV29-1, the J gene TRBJ2-7; TRBD2 agrees at 7 bases. The germline gives CDR1 SQVTM, CDR2 ANQGSEA. CDR3 length equals 13 residues. The V segment lost 5 bases and the J segment 6 bases; nucleotides outside the gene matches: 10. CDR3 nucleotides: TGCAGCGTTCAATCGAGGGGAGGGCGCGAGCAGTACTTC. The encoded protein is CSVQSRGGREQYF.

Notes on this clonotype: Germline and junction disagree at one end, which may indicate a read error. The V call is TRBV12-3 or TRBV12-4, the J call TRBJ1-5; no definite D call. CDR3 length: 13 amino acids. CDR3 region: CASSRNSDQAHHF. CDR3 DNA sequence: TGTGCCAGCAGTCGTAACAGTGATCAGGCCCACCATTTT.

About this clonotype: Germline and junction disagree at one end, which may indicate a read error. This chain joins TRBV30 and TRBJ1-2, with a possible D match to TRBD1 (6 bases). Germline CDR1 GTSNPN, CDR2 SVGIG (reference sequence). The CDR3 is 15 residues long. CDR3 residues: CAWRPRDKTNYVYTF. The CDR3 coding sequence is TGTGCCTGGAGGCCCCGGGACAAAACTAACTATGTCTACACCTTC.

This clonotype was picked up a small number of times. This may be a read error: a much more frequent sequence differs by one nucleotide. The chain joins TRBV6-5 to TRBJ2-7, with TRBD2 identical over 7 bases. With 4 bases clipped from V and 6 bases from J, the junction kept 9 bases outside the gene matches. This CDR3 comprises 14 residues. The germline V gene encodes CDR1 MNHEY and CDR2 SVGAGI. The CDR3 loop reads CASSSSGDLVEQYF. Written as DNA, the CDR3 is TGTGCCAGCAGTTCAAGCGGGGACCTCGTCGAGCAGTACTTC.

Concerning this clonotype: This sequence may be a read error, since a much larger clone differs from it by one base. The chain is built from TRBV5-6 and TRBJ1-1; no firm D call. Germline CDR1 SGHDT, CDR2 YYEEEE. This CDR3 has 15 residues. The DNA for the CDR3 is TGTGCCATCAGCTTGGGGAAGGTTACGAGCACTGAAGCTTTCTTT. This gives the protein CAISLGKVTSTEAFF.

Concerning this clonotype itself: Sequence at one end of the junction differs from germline and may be a read error. The chain couples TRBV5-6 to TRBJ2-5; 7 positions agree with TRBD1. The CDR3 spans 13 residues. CDR1 and CDR2 from the germline V gene are SGHDT and YYEEEE. DNA for the CDR3: TGTGCCAGCGGCTTGGGACAGCAAGAGACCCAGTATTTC. Amino acids: CASGLGQQETQYF.

This clonotype was recorded once. The chain uses TRBV11-1 and TRBJ1-6; no firm D call. V dropped 6 bases and J dropped 9 bases, with 12 bases sitting between them. CDR3 size: 13 residues. Germline V gives CDR1 SGHAT, CDR2 FQDESV (reference sequence). This CDR3 is CASRRRVVSPLHF. In DNA form, the CDR3 reads TGTGCCAGCAGGCGGAGAGTGGTTTCACCCCTCCACTTT. The full variable domain, rest sourced from reference TRBV11-1 and TRBJ1-6, is EAEVAQSPRYKITEKSQAVAFWCDPISGHATLYWYRQILGQGPELLVQFQDESVVDDSQLPKDRFSAERLKGVDSTLKIQPAELGDSAMYLCASRRRVVSPLHFGNGTRLTVT.

A word on this clonotype: At one end, the junction sequence differs from germline, possibly due to a read error. The rearrangement uses TRBV29-1 and TRBJ2-1; D possibly corresponds to TRBD2 (5 bases). Germline V gene data show CDR1 as SQVTM and CDR2 as ANQGSEA. CDR3 size: 13 residues. CDR3 coding DNA: TGCAGCATTGCGAGGGCCTCCTACAGTGAGCAGTTCTTC. The encoded protein is CSIARASYSEQFF.

On this clonotype itself: A much more abundant neighbour one base away suggests this may be a read error. V is TRBV30 and J is TRBJ1-2; no clear D. The CDR3 consists of 14 residues. The germline CDR1 and CDR2 sequences are GTSNPN and SVGIG (reference sequence). CDR3 bases: TGTGCCTCGAGTCGACACGGAACAGACTATGGCTACACCTTC. Protein sequence: CASSRHGTDYGYTF.

This chain joins TRBV5-4 and TRBJ2-7; a possible D gene is TRBD2 (6 bases). There are 15 residues in the CDR3. The germline gives CDR1 SGHNT, CDR2 YYREEE (reference sequence). The V and J ends lost 4 bases and 5 bases respectively, with 19 bases between them. DNA for the CDR3: TGTGCCAGCAGCACCCTGAATGGCGGGACCCACGAGCAGTACTTC. This translates into CASSTLNGGTHEQYF.

To note about this clonotype: Mismatch with germline at one junction end may stem from a read error. The genes are TRBV6-5 and TRBJ2-1; 7 bases line up with TRBD1. CDR3 length: 16 amino acids. Germline assignment: CDR1 MNHEY and CDR2 SVGAGI. CDR3 DNA: TGTACCAGGATGAGCACCGGGACAGCCTCCTACAATGAGCCGTTCTTC. It is translated as CTRMSTGTASYNEPFF.

The chain uses TRBV29-1 and TRBJ1-1; possibly TRBD1 for D (6 bases). The germline CDR1 and CDR2 sequences are SQVTM and ANQGSEA. The CDR3 runs 15 residues. With 6 bases removed from V and 0 bases from J, the gap between germline ends came to 17 bases. In DNA form, the CDR3 reads TGCAGCGTAACCGGGGGCTGGGACATGAACACTGAAGCTTTCTTT. Protein sequence: CSVTGGWDMNTEAFF.

This clonotype showed up just a few times. A read error is possible here, since a much larger clone lies one base away. This chain joins TRBV30 and TRBJ2-3; TRBD2 matches at 9 bases. Germline CDR1 is GTSNPN and CDR2 is SVGIG (reference sequence). This CDR3 is built from 15 residues. With 2 bases clipped from V and 4 bases from J, the junction kept 7 bases outside the gene matches. This chain's CDR3 is CAWSKSSGRSDTQYF. DNA for the CDR3: TGTGCCTGGAGTAAGAGTAGCGGGAGATCAGATACGCAGTATTTT.

This clonotype was seen ten or more times. The chain recombines TRBV6-5 with TRBJ1-1, with a tentative D call TRBD1 (6 bases). V lost 6 bases and J 3 bases, leaving 14 bases between the germline ends. Germline CDR1 and CDR2: MNHEY and SVGAGI. The CDR3 loop spans 14 amino acids. The CDR3 coding sequence is TGTGCCAGCAGCCCCTCGGACAGTTACACTGAAGCTTTCTTT. It specifies CASSPSDSYTEAFF.

The chain uses TRBV28 and TRBJ2-1; D is undetermined. This CDR3 is built from 12 residues. Germline CDR1 is MDHEN and CDR2 is SYDVKM. CDR3 loop: CVQTACRDEQFF. The CDR3 nucleotides are TGTGTTCAGACCGCCTGTCGGGATGAGCAGTTCTTC.

On this clonotype: A junction boundary mismatches the germline segment, possibly from a read error. The chain has TRBV4-2 and TRBJ2-1; 7 bases agree with TRBD1. In germline, CDR1 is LGHNA, CDR2 YNFKEQ. The CDR3 length is 16 residues. This chain's CDR3 is CASSHAGEQGKNEQFF. Written as DNA, the CDR3 is TGTGCCAGCAGCCACGCCGGGGAACAGGGGAAGAATGAGCAATTCTTC.

In the case of this clonotype: A junction boundary mismatches the germline segment, possibly from a read error. The chain carries TRBV6-1 and TRBJ1-4; tentative D call: TRBD1 (6 bases). There are 16 residues in the CDR3. The germline V gene has CDR1 MNHNS and CDR2 SASEGT. CDR3 sequence: CATSEVGQGINEKLFF. The CDR3 DNA follows: TGTGCCACCAGTGAAGTCGGTCAGGGGATTAATGAAAAGCTGTTTTTT.

On this clonotype: A read error may account for a junction end that differs from germline. The chain is built from TRBV4-2 and TRBJ2-6; 8 bases line up with TRBD2. The CDR3 is 18 amino acids. Germline V CDR1 and CDR2: LGHNA, YNFKEQ. CDR3 nucleotide sequence: TGTGCCAGCAGCCAAGCCAGAAACGGGAGGGCTGGGCCCAACGTCCTGACTTTC. Translation: CASSQARNGRAGPNVLTF.

Notes on this clonotype: The conserved phenylalanine or tryptophan normally closing the CDR3 is absent here, so this likely arose from a read error. The DNA is omitted, as the CDR3 cannot be located on it reliably, and the CDR3 follows TCRdb's listing. V usage is TRBV11-2 and J usage is TRBJ2-5; the table gives TRBD2 as D, unverified against the DNA. The CDR3 sequence runs 14 residues, both termini included. From germline, CDR1 is SGHAT and CDR2 FQNNGV. This CDR3 is CVSSFSGGQETQYI.

In regard to this clonotype: No conserved phenylalanine or tryptophan ends this CDR3, so it is likely a read error. The chain recombines TRBV6-5 with TRBJ1-1; tentative D call: TRBD1 (6 bases). Looked up from germline, CDR1 is MNHEY and CDR2 is SVGAGI. There are 15 residues in the CDR3. V lost 2 bases and J 5 bases, leaving 15 bases between the germline ends. In nucleotides, the CDR3 is TGTGCCAGCAGTTACGGGGGGGCTGGGAATACTGAAGCTTTCATT. This codes for CASSYGGAGNTEAFI.

With respect to this clonotype: At one end, the junction sequence differs from germline, possibly due to a read error. This chain joins TRBV12-3 or TRBV12-4 and TRBJ1-4; D is ambiguous. This CDR3 is 13 amino acids long. As DNA, the CDR3 is TGTGCGAGCAGTTTAGCGGGTACTGAAAAACAGTTTTTT. It specifies CASSLAGTEKQFF.

On this clonotype itself: Mismatch with germline at one junction end may stem from a read error. The genes are TRBV10-3 and TRBJ1-2; D is possibly TRBD1 (6 bases). The CDR3 length is 16 residues. In germline, CDR1 is ENHRY, CDR2 SYGVKD. Here the CDR3 DNA reads TGTGCCATCAGTGAGCCAACAGGGCTCTCAGCCTATGGCTACACATTC. It codes for CAISEPTGLSAYGYTF.

In regard to this clonotype: At one of its ends the junction is not consistent with the germline gene, which may arise from a read error. The chain carries TRBV6-1 and TRBJ2-1; D assignment may be TRBD1 or TRBD2 (5 bases each). The CDR3 sequence is 12 residues long. CDR1 is MNHNS, CDR2 SASEGT, per germline. This chain's CDR3 is CASDMTDYEQYF. The CDR3 DNA sequence: TGTGCCAGCGATATGACAGACTACGAGCAGTACTTT.